What follows are 6 T cell receptor beta chains derived from one specimen sequenced in a study of blood T cell repertoires in COVID-19. Sequencing used immunoSEQ multiplex PCR; TCRdb keeps in-frame clones, though not all of them. The sample shows 300,000 or so clones, roughly 85% of them seen only once. The specimen sequenced was PBMCs or T cells enriched from blood (not recorded which). These receptors originate from a woman aged 40 to 49 with acute COVID-19.

Comment on this clone: This same CDR3 is encoded by further DNA sequences in the sample. The J gene is TRBJ1-2, the V gene TRBV5-1, with TRBD1 matching 8 bases. CDR3 length equals 15 residues. Germline values: CDR1 SGHRS, CDR2 YFSETQ. V was clipped by 0 bases and J by 1 base; unmatched bases: 2. The DNA for the CDR3 is TGCGCCAGCAGCTTGGGTGGACAGGGTAACTATGGCTACACCTTC. Amino acids: CASSLGGQGNYGYTF.

The rearrangement uses TRBV5-1 and TRBJ2-5; D is ambiguous. Germline assignment: CDR1 SGHRS and CDR2 YFSETQ. V lost 1 base and J 6 bases, leaving 13 bases between the germline ends. The CDR3 consists of 14 residues. The CDR3 loop reads CASSLNGLSKTQYF. The CDR3 DNA sequence: TGCGCCAGCAGCTTGAACGGTTTAAGTAAGACCCAGTACTTC.

This chain joins TRBV6-5 and TRBJ1-2, with D hard to call. CDR1 is MNHEY and CDR2 is SVGAGI in the germline V gene. V gave up 0 bases and J gave up 3 bases, with 14 bases separating them. The CDR3 length is 16 residues. CDR3 nucleotide sequence: TGTGCCAGCAGTTACTCTAGTAGCGGTTCCTACTATGGCTACACCTTC. Protein: CASSYSSSGSYYGYTF.

This chain uses TRBV3-1 (or the pseudogene TRBV3-2) with TRBJ1-1; 7 bases are shared with TRBD1. J lost 0 bases, V lost 0 bases, and 7 bases had no gene match. Looked up from germline, CDR1 is LGHDT and CDR2 is YNNKEL (reference sequence). The CDR3 has 17 residues. CDR3 nucleotides: TGTGCCAGCAGCCAAGATTACAGGAGGGGGCTGAACACTGAAGCTTTCTTT. It encodes CASSQDYRRGLNTEAFF.

The gene calls are TRBV5-5 and TRBJ2-7, with D perhaps TRBD1 (6 bases). The CDR3 is made up of 15 amino acids. Germline CDR1 reads SGHKS; CDR2 reads YYEKEE (reference sequence). V was shortened by 4 bases and J by 2 bases, with 16 bases between the two germline ends. Here the CDR3 reads CASSQGAGDTYEQYF. CDR3 in DNA: TGTGCCAGCAGCCAGGGAGCAGGGGATACCTACGAGCAGTACTTC.

V and J are TRBV5-4 and TRBJ2-1; 8 bases agree with TRBD2. This CDR3 spans 14 amino acids. Trimming cost V 4 bases and J 5 bases; bases outside gene matches: 5. Germline CDR1 SGHNT, CDR2 YYREEE (reference sequence). The CDR3 sequence is CASSTQRENNEQFF. Here the CDR3 DNA reads TGTGCCAGCAGCACACAGCGGGAGAACAATGAGCAGTTCTTC.